Listed below are T cell receptor beta chains from one sample, sequenced in a study of blood T cell repertoires in COVID-19. The table came from immunoSEQ multiplex PCR; TCRdb's copy has only in-frame clones and leaves some out. This repertoire shows 470,000 or so clones, around nine tenths found once; its top ten account for over 1.5%. The sequencing input was PBMCs or T cells enriched from blood (not recorded which). Receptors originate from a young woman with acute COVID-19. The conserved cysteine and the conserved F or W are not part of the CDR3 here. Fields, in order: J gene, V gene, CDR3 length, CDR3 protein.

J gene: TRBJ2-1
V gene: TRBV29-1
CDR3 length: 14
CDR3 protein: SVDPWGGSAYNEQF

J gene: TRBJ2-7
V gene: TRBV7-9
CDR3 length: 12
CDR3 protein: ASSVNPEIYEQY

J gene: TRBJ1-4
V gene: TRBV5-8
CDR3 length: 12
CDR3 protein: ASSLGAYNEKLF

J gene: TRBJ2-3
V gene: TRBV29-1
CDR3 length: 10
CDR3 protein: SARQGTDTQY

J gene: TRBJ1-5
V gene: TRBV2
CDR3 length: 13
CDR3 protein: ASKSGSAGNQPQH

J gene: TRBJ1-2
V gene: TRBV10-2
CDR3 length: 11
CDR3 protein: ASIDQGGEGYT

J gene: TRBJ2-1
V gene: TRBV30
CDR3 length: 11
CDR3 protein: AWRRISYNEQF

J gene: TRBJ2-4
V gene: TRBV2
CDR3 length: 12
CDR3 protein: ATLGTEAKNIQY

J gene: TRBJ1-1
V gene: TRBV4-1
CDR3 length: 12
CDR3 protein: ASSQPRDSREAF

J gene: TRBJ2-1
V gene: TRBV7-9
CDR3 length: 14
CDR3 protein: ASSPELGMSYNEQF

J gene: TRBJ2-3
V gene: TRBV28
CDR3 length: 12
CDR3 protein: ASTKGQGTDTQY

J gene: TRBJ2-1
V gene: TRBV7-3
CDR3 length: 12
CDR3 protein: ASSERREDNEQF

J gene: TRBJ1-3
V gene: TRBV29-1
CDR3 length: 11
CDR3 protein: SVQGTLGNTIY

J gene: TRBJ2-5
V gene: TRBV21-1
CDR3 length: 14
CDR3 protein: ASRKEVSHSGETQY

J gene: TRBJ2-1
V gene: TRBV4-1
CDR3 length: 14
CDR3 protein: ASSHPGTGLYNEQF

J gene: TRBJ1-1
V gene: TRBV19
CDR3 length: 10
CDR3 protein: ASSEGVTEAF

J gene: TRBJ1-2
V gene: TRBV7-9
CDR3 length: 11
CDR3 protein: ASRPASNYGYT

J gene: TRBJ2-7
V gene: TRBV4-1
CDR3 length: 14
CDR3 protein: ASSQEGAGHSYEQY

J gene: TRBJ2-2
V gene: TRBV11-2
CDR3 length: 15
CDR3 protein: ASRDIRGQGTTGELF

J gene: TRBJ2-4
V gene: TRBV4-1
CDR3 length: 13
CDR3 protein: ASRYGDSAKNIQY

J gene: TRBJ1-6
V gene: TRBV9
CDR3 length: 14
CDR3 protein: ASSVAPGTGDSPLH

J gene: TRBJ1-5
V gene: TRBV27
CDR3 length: 10
CDR3 protein: ASRRPGQPQH

J gene: TRBJ1-1
V gene: TRBV19
CDR3 length: 14
CDR3 protein: ASSRSGTGVLTEAF

J gene: TRBJ2-7
V gene: TRBV11-3
CDR3 length: 13
CDR3 protein: ASSLDGTGGYEQY

J gene: TRBJ2-7
V gene: TRBV5-6
CDR3 length: 12
CDR3 protein: ASRTGSFSYEQY

J gene: TRBJ2-7
V gene: TRBV6-5
CDR3 length: 10
CDR3 protein: ASSPDSSEQY

J gene: TRBJ1-2
V gene: TRBV19
CDR3 length: 15
CDR3 protein: ASSIDAGTATYYGYT

J gene: TRBJ2-5
V gene: TRBV19
CDR3 length: 14
CDR3 protein: ASSIGRTSGVETQY

J gene: TRBJ2-3
V gene: TRBV11-3
CDR3 length: 13
CDR3 protein: ASSLVPTSADTQY

J gene: TRBJ2-5
V gene: TRBV29-1
CDR3 length: 12
CDR3 protein: SVALVTPQETQY

J gene: TRBJ2-7
V gene: TRBV30
CDR3 length: 12
CDR3 protein: AWDIRTGSYEQY

J gene: TRBJ1-1
V gene: TRBV5-6
CDR3 length: 10
CDR3 protein: ASSFRSTEAF

J gene: TRBJ2-5
V gene: TRBV7-2
CDR3 length: 12
CDR3 protein: ASSITSGEETQY

J gene: TRBJ1-3
V gene: TRBV6-5
CDR3 length: 13
CDR3 protein: ASIKSGISGNTIY

J gene: TRBJ1-2
V gene: TRBV28
CDR3 length: 12
CDR3 protein: ASRGQGGVYGYT

J gene: TRBJ2-5
V gene: TRBV6-5
CDR3 length: 13
CDR3 protein: ASSYRRTSGETQY

J gene: TRBJ1-5
V gene: TRBV6-1
CDR3 length: 12
CDR3 protein: ASSDGGRDQPQH